Listed here are 20 T cell receptor beta chains from one sample, sequenced in a study of T-cell memory formation after mild COVID-19. TCRdb ran MiXCR on the 5' RACE reads and lists one entry per CDR3 protein. The sample consists of about 470,000 distinct CDR3 sequences, around a sixth of them appearing once. Sequenced: PBMCs or a T cell subset sorted from them (not recorded which). The receptors here all came from an adult woman who had mild COVID-19 (a few samples of this study predate the infection). Cell type and time point are not known.

The chain couples TRBV7-9 to TRBJ1-1; TRBD1 is a possible D gene (5 bases). V shed 3 bases and J shed 0 bases, with 14 bases lying between them. Germline V gene lookup returns CDR1 SEHNR and CDR2 FQNEAQ (reference sequence). The length of the CDR3 is 16 residues. CDR3 DNA sequence: TGTGCCAGCAGCTTCTTGGGGGGGGAAATGAACACTGAAGCTTTCTTT. Its translation: CASSFLGGEMNTEAFF.

This clonotype was counted only a few times. This chain joins TRBV6-2 or TRBV6-3 and TRBJ2-1, with 10 bases fitting TRBD2. Unmatched junction bases numbered 6, after V lost 6 bases and J lost 7 bases. Germline V gene sequence: CDR1 MNHEY, CDR2 SVGEGT. The CDR3 contains 14 residues. CDR3 nucleotides: TGTGCCAGCAGACCTAGCGGGAGAGTGAATGAGCAGTTCTTC. It yields the protein CASRPSGRVNEQFF.

This rearrangement joins TRBV13 to TRBJ2-3; TRBD2 is a possible D gene (5 bases). The V and J ends lost 5 bases and 6 bases respectively, with 9 bases between them. Germline CDR1 PRHDT, CDR2 FYEKMQ (reference sequence). The CDR3 totals 12 residues. The CDR3 here is CASSPLADTQYF. In DNA form, the CDR3 reads TGTGCCAGCAGCCCGTTAGCGGATACGCAGTATTTT.

The chain recombines TRBV25-1 with TRBJ2-3, with TRBD1 matching 8 bases. This CDR3 is 16 amino acids long. The germline CDR1 and CDR2 sequences are MGHDK and SYGVNS. Trimming cost V 10 bases and J 3 bases; bases outside gene matches: 15. The CDR3 region is CATTPLQGGMTDTQYF. CDR3 nucleotides: TGTGCCACCACGCCATTACAGGGGGGTATGACAGATACGCAGTATTTT.

This sequence joins TRBV9 and TRBJ2-1, with 10 positions matching TRBD2. V lost 0 bases and J lost 5; bases outside the gene matches: 2. Germline V gene sequence: CDR1 SGDLS, CDR2 YYNGEE. The CDR3 is 15 residues long. CDR3 residues: CASSVVTSGNNEQFF. CDR3 sequence (DNA): TGTGCCAGCAGCGTAGTAACTAGCGGGAACAATGAGCAGTTCTTC.

This rearrangement joins TRBV18 to TRBJ2-3; possible D gene TRBD2, 5 bases. CDR3 length equals 16 residues. V was cut by 2 bases and J by 4 bases, with 16 bases left in between. The germline V gene has CDR1 KGHSH and CDR2 LQKENI. The CDR3 DNA reads as TGTGCCAGCTCACCAATCCTCGGGGTTCGGGCAGATACGCAGTATTTT. Amino acids: CASSPILGVRADTQYF.

The table lists this clonotype with many counts. The J gene is TRBJ2-1, the V gene TRBV12-3 or TRBV12-4; D is perhaps TRBD2 (7 bases). The CDR3 covers 15 residues. V shed 7 bases and J shed 8 bases, with 21 bases lying between them. CDR3 coding DNA: TGTGCCAGCAAGGGGGGGGTCCTAGCTAGGGATGAGCAGTTCTTC. Translation gives CASKGGVLARDEQFF.

The CDR3 here is CASGQVGSGNTIYF. For the CDR3, the DNA is TGTGCCAGCGGACAGGTGGGCTCTGGAAACACCATATATTTT. The V and J genes are TRBV6-1 and TRBJ1-3; 7 nucleotides line up with TRBD1. The length of the CDR3 is 14 residues. Trimming at V came to 8 bases and at J to 0 bases, leaving 4 bases not matched to a gene. CDR1 MNHNS and CDR2 SASEGT come from the germline V gene.

The V and J genes are TRBV5-1 and TRBJ2-5, with 7 nucleotides matching TRBD1. The CDR3 loop spans 13 amino acids. CDR1 is SGHRS and CDR2 is YFSETQ in the germline V gene. With V trimmed by 6 bases and J by 7 bases, 9 bases remained unmatched. CDR3 in amino acids: CASTYTGDGTQYF. Written as DNA, the CDR3 is TGCGCCAGCACCTACACAGGGGACGGGACCCAGTACTTC.

The rearrangement uses TRBV30 and TRBJ2-1, with D possibly being TRBD2 (6 bases). The CDR3 has 16 amino acids. In germline, CDR1 is GTSNPN, CDR2 SVGIG (reference sequence). The V end was cut by 6 bases, the J end by 0 bases, with 18 bases between. The CDR3 coding sequence is TGTGCCTGTCCCACCAGCGCGGGGAGCTCCTACAATGAGCAGTTCTTC. This sequence encodes CACPTSAGSSYNEQFF.

This clonotype was counted a few times. The chain is built from TRBV3-1 and TRBJ2-1; 14 bases align to TRBD2. Per germline, CDR1 LGHDT and CDR2 YNNKEL (reference sequence). This CDR3 spans 15 amino acids. V lost 5 bases to trimming and J lost 12 bases; unmatched junction nucleotides: 9. The CDR3 is CASSKLGLAGGLQFF. The CDR3 DNA follows: TGTGCCAGCAGCAAACTCGGACTAGCGGGAGGCCTGCAGTTCTTC.

This clonotype was counted at least ten times. The CDR3 protein is CASSPDPSSYNEQFF. DNA for the CDR3: TGCGCCAGCAGCCCGGACCCGAGCTCCTACAATGAGCAGTTCTTC. The chain is built from TRBV5-1 and TRBJ2-1; no definite D call. CDR3 length: 15 amino acids. CDR1 and CDR2 from the germline V gene are SGHRS and YFSETQ. V shed 4 bases and J shed 0 bases, with 11 bases lying between them.

This chain links TRBV5-5 with TRBJ2-1; D is uncertain. This CDR3 has 11 amino acids. CDR1 and CDR2 from the germline V gene are SGHKS and YYEKEE (reference sequence). V was pared by 4 bases and J by 8 bases, with 7 bases between. CDR3 in DNA: TGTGCCAGCAGCCTTAACGATGAGCAGTTCTTC. Its translation: CASSLNDEQFF.

J is TRBJ2-3 and V is TRBV11-2; D is unresolved. This CDR3 contains 15 residues. CDR1 and CDR2 (germline): SGHAT, FQNNGV. Trimming left V 0 bases short and J 0 bases short, with 7 bases between. This CDR3 is CASSLDYGSTDTQYF. The CDR3 region has the DNA TGTGCCAGCAGCTTAGATTATGGAAGCACAGATACGCAGTATTTT.

The chain uses TRBV3-1 and TRBJ2-1; 10 bases are a match to TRBD2. Trimming cost V 4 bases and J 4 bases; bases outside gene matches: 7. This CDR3 comprises 16 residues. Germline lookup yields CDR1 LGHDT and CDR2 YNNKEL (reference sequence). CDR3 DNA: TGTGCCAGCAGCCGAACCGGGACTAGCGTTTACAATGAGCAGTTCTTC. Translated, it gives CASSRTGTSVYNEQFF.

This clonotype was seen a few times. V usage is TRBV30 and J usage is TRBJ1-1; no firm D call. Germline V gene sequence: CDR1 GTSNPN, CDR2 SVGIG (reference sequence). V lost 0 bases and J lost 4, with 12 bases in between. CDR3 length: 14 amino acids. The CDR3 DNA sequence: TGTGCCTGGAGTGTACAACGTAGGGTCACTGAAGCTTTCTTT. It specifies CAWSVQRRVTEAFF.

This clonotype was picked up a small number of times. This chain links TRBV7-6 with TRBJ1-1; the match to TRBD1 covers 9 bases. Germline V CDR1 and CDR2: SGHVS, FNYEAQ. The trim removed 1 base at V and 1 base at J, leaving 7 bases unmatched. The CDR3 runs to 17 residues. CDR3 loop: CASSLGPGQGGNTEAFF. The CDR3, as DNA: TGTGCCAGCAGCTTAGGACCGGGACAGGGCGGGAACACTGAAGCTTTCTTT.

This clonotype was seen only a few times. The rearrangement uses TRBV2 and TRBJ2-1, with D possibly TRBD1 on 5 matching bases. The CDR3 covers 11 residues. V was cut by 4 bases and J by 15 bases, with 13 bases left in between. From germline, CDR1 is SNHLY and CDR2 FYNNEI. The CDR3 DNA reads TGTGCCAGCAGTGTACTGCCCCAGGGGTTCTTC. Its protein is CASSVLPQGFF.

This clonotype occurred many times. The V and J genes are TRBV5-1 and TRBJ2-7, with D perhaps matching TRBD2 (5 bases). The CDR3 is made up of 15 amino acids. The germline gives CDR1 SGHRS, CDR2 YFSETQ. Trimming pared 1 base from V and 0 bases from J, leaving 11 bases between. The chain's CDR3 is CASSLSPGSSYEQYF. CDR3 sequence (DNA): TGCGCCAGCAGCTTGAGCCCGGGGAGCTCCTACGAGCAGTACTTC.

The rearrangement uses TRBV5-4 and TRBJ2-1, with D maybe TRBD2 (6 bases). CDR1 and CDR2 (germline): SGHNT, YYREEE (reference sequence). The CDR3 runs to 14 residues. Trimming left V 0 bases short and J 9 bases short, with 13 bases between. The CDR3 reads CASSLVLGGSEQFF. The DNA of the CDR3 is TGTGCCAGCAGCTTGGTCCTGGGAGGATCTGAGCAGTTCTTC.